This is a list of T cell receptor beta chains from one sample in a study of a mutant IDH1 vaccine in newly diagnosed glioma. Here immunoSEQ multiplex PCR was the method, and the copy in TCRdb shows in-frame clones only, minus some. Of tens of thousands of clones in the sample, about four fifths were seen once. Their antigen targets remain unknown. The sample here was PBMCs, taken from a glioma patient whose treatment included an IDH1 peptide vaccine. The receptor source for this set is a man aged 25 to 40 with glioma. The CDR3 runs from the conserved cysteine through the conserved F or W. Each record gives: J gene, clone size, CDR3 length, V gene, CDR3 protein. Clone sizes are given selectively: once, few, many, or a class where the clone is expanded.

J gene: TRBJ1-2; clone size: once; CDR3 length: 15; V gene: TRBV6-5; CDR3 protein: CASSSGSGQSLGYTF
J gene: TRBJ1-4; clone size: .; CDR3 length: 13; V gene: TRBV25-1; CDR3 protein: CASSWQKNEKLFF
J gene: TRBJ1-5; clone size: .; CDR3 length: 18; V gene: TRBV5-5; CDR3 protein: CASSLVWTGGLLEQPQHF
J gene: TRBJ2-2; clone size: .; CDR3 length: 15; V gene: TRBV5-1; CDR3 protein: CASTRTGGITGELFF
J gene: TRBJ2-7; clone size: .; CDR3 length: 12; V gene: TRBV5-4; CDR3 protein: CASSPSFGEQYF
J gene: TRBJ1-2; clone size: .; CDR3 length: 14; V gene: TRBV11-2; CDR3 protein: CASSFTGLGYGYTF
J gene: TRBJ1-5; clone size: .; CDR3 length: 12; V gene: TRBV19; CDR3 protein: CASTPGSQPQHF
J gene: TRBJ2-5; clone size: .; CDR3 length: 15; V gene: TRBV25-1; CDR3 protein: CASSVTGTPIKTQYF
J gene: TRBJ2-2; clone size: .; CDR3 length: 13; V gene: TRBV11-2; CDR3 protein: CASRISMSRELFF
J gene: TRBJ2-7; clone size: .; CDR3 length: 16; V gene: TRBV27; CDR3 protein: CASSLTYVAGGHEQYF
J gene: TRBJ1-1; clone size: .; CDR3 length: 15; V gene: TRBV18; CDR3 protein: CASSPTDRWNTEAFF
J gene: TRBJ1-1; clone size: .; CDR3 length: 15; V gene: TRBV11-2; CDR3 protein: CASSRSGGGPTEAFF
J gene: TRBJ2-1; clone size: .; CDR3 length: 12; V gene: TRBV15; CDR3 protein: CATSGGYNEQFF
J gene: TRBJ2-7; clone size: .; CDR3 length: 14; V gene: TRBV19; CDR3 protein: CASSSGTGFYEQYF
J gene: TRBJ1-5; clone size: few; CDR3 length: 15; V gene: TRBV2; CDR3 protein: CASSERGQGNQPQHF
J gene: TRBJ1-5; clone size: few; CDR3 length: 17; V gene: TRBV21-1; CDR3 protein: CASSKALQTFSNQPQHF
J gene: TRBJ1-3; clone size: .; CDR3 length: 14; V gene: TRBV14; CDR3 protein: CASSQQLSGNTIYF
J gene: TRBJ1-4; clone size: .; CDR3 length: 16; V gene: TRBV11-2; CDR3 protein: CASSPLRGQTNEKLFF
J gene: TRBJ2-7; clone size: .; CDR3 length: 13; V gene: TRBV6-5; CDR3 protein: CASSRSGTYEQYF
J gene: TRBJ1-5; clone size: .; CDR3 length: 13; V gene: TRBV28; CDR3 protein: CASILQGGQPQHF
J gene: TRBJ2-7; clone size: .; CDR3 length: 15; V gene: TRBV30; CDR3 protein: CAWSGQGWRGHEQYF
J gene: TRBJ2-2; clone size: .; CDR3 length: 17; V gene: TRBV2; CDR3 protein: CASSWERGGANTGELFF
J gene: TRBJ1-2; clone size: .; CDR3 length: 15; V gene: TRBV5-1; CDR3 protein: CASSLDDRRSYGYTF
J gene: TRBJ2-2; clone size: .; CDR3 length: 13; V gene: TRBV6-4; CDR3 protein: CASSDSGTGELFF
J gene: TRBJ1-5; clone size: .; CDR3 length: 18; V gene: TRBV19; CDR3 protein: CASTRSTLSLYGNQPQHF
J gene: TRBJ1-5; clone size: .; CDR3 length: 18; V gene: TRBV15; CDR3 protein: CATSRDDSWALSNQPQHF
J gene: TRBJ1-3; clone size: once; CDR3 length: 15; V gene: TRBV28; CDR3 protein: CASSLPGYSGNTIYF
J gene: TRBJ2-1; clone size: .; CDR3 length: 14; V gene: TRBV4-1; CDR3 protein: CASSPGLLGNEQFF
J gene: TRBJ1-4; clone size: .; CDR3 length: 14; V gene: TRBV7-2; CDR3 protein: CASSFTNSNEKLFF
J gene: TRBJ1-6; clone size: .; CDR3 length: 14; V gene: TRBV28; CDR3 protein: CASSQWGLNSPLHF
J gene: TRBJ2-7; clone size: .; CDR3 length: 13; V gene: TRBV4-1; CDR3 protein: CASSQGTFGEQYF
J gene: TRBJ1-2; clone size: .; CDR3 length: 14; V gene: TRBV2; CDR3 protein: CASSEQGQGYGYTF
J gene: TRBJ2-2; clone size: .; CDR3 length: 19; V gene: TRBV9; CDR3 protein: CASTVRDAGGNNGTGELFF
J gene: TRBJ2-6; clone size: .; CDR3 length: 16; V gene: TRBV6-5; CDR3 protein: CASSYSADSGANVLTF
J gene: TRBJ2-1; clone size: once; CDR3 length: 15; V gene: TRBV7-9; CDR3 protein: CASSLAVSSYNEQFF